Presented here are 2 T cell receptor beta chains from one specimen sequenced in a study of PD-1 and CTLA-4 blockade in melanoma. Sequenced by immunoSEQ multiplex PCR; TCRdb stores in-frame clones only, minus some. In the table there are about 31,000 clones, approximately 90% of which are singletons. Material: CD8+ T cells from peripheral blood, obtained from a patient given anti-PD-1 treatment. The receptors stem from a human donor with melanoma.

V and J are TRBV29-1 and TRBJ2-2, with 7 bases lining up with TRBD1. The CDR3 covers 17 residues. V was clipped by 6 bases and J by 3 bases; unmatched bases: 16. Looked up from germline, CDR1 is SQVTM and CDR2 is ANQGSEA. The CDR3 DNA sequence: TGCAGCGTCAGGGGGTTAGATTTGATAGGGGACACCGGGGAGCTGTTTTTT. Translation: CSVRGLDLIGDTGELFF.

The chain employs TRBV11-2 and TRBJ1-1; D gene ambiguous. The length of the CDR3 is 13 residues. Germline V gene lookup returns CDR1 SGHAT and CDR2 FQNNGV. V was trimmed by 4 bases and J by 1 base, leaving 7 bases between them. CDR3 loop: CASSSDRNTEAFF. In DNA, the CDR3 is TGTGCCAGCAGCTCTGATCGGAACACTGAAGCTTTCTTT.